The 14 T cell receptor beta chains below were found in one sample sequenced in a study of blood T cell repertoires in COVID-19. The assay was immunoSEQ multiplex PCR, and TCRdb's table has in-frame clones only and misses some. Of more than 30,000 clones in the sample, more than 80% were seen once. Input material: peripheral blood. Every receptor here comes from a woman between 65 and 79 years old with acute or convalescent COVID-19.

This chain links TRBV4-2 with TRBJ2-1, with D maybe TRBD2 (5 bases). Germline V gene sequence: CDR1 LGHNA, CDR2 YNFKEQ. CDR3 length equals 14 residues. V lost 2 bases and J lost 4, with 9 bases in between. CDR3 sequence (DNA): TGTGCCAGCAGCCAACCCCTAGCTTACAATGAGCAGTTCTTC. Encoded protein: CASSQPLAYNEQFF.

The table lists this clone with a count of one. The chain links TRBV14 to TRBJ1-2, with 7 bases that match TRBD1. Germline values: CDR1 SGHDN, CDR2 FVKESK. This CDR3 is built from 12 residues. The V and J ends lost 5 bases and 8 bases, in that order; junction bases with no gene match: 5. The CDR3 spells CASSKYRGGYTF. CDR3 bases: TGTGCCAGCAGCAAATACAGGGGCGGCTACACCTTC.

V is TRBV29-1 and J is TRBJ2-3; 8 nucleotides match TRBD1. This CDR3 has 13 amino acids. V lost 4 bases to trimming and J lost 3 bases; unmatched junction nucleotides: 3. The germline gives CDR1 SQVTM, CDR2 ANQGSEA. Here the CDR3 reads CSVAGQGTDTQYF. For the CDR3, the DNA is TGCAGCGTTGCAGGACAGGGAACAGATACGCAGTATTTT.

The chain couples TRBV5-8 to TRBJ2-5, with a weak D call TRBD2 (5 bases). CDR3 length equals 14 residues. V lost 4 bases and J 5 bases, leaving 15 bases between the germline ends. The germline gives CDR1 SGHTS, CDR2 YDEGEE. The DNA of the CDR3 is TGTGCCAGCAGCACCTTAGCGTTGGGGGAGACCCAGTACTTC. This gives the protein CASSTLALGETQYF.

The CDR3 is CASSDRTNSPLHF. DNA of the CDR3: TGTGCCAGCAGTGACCGGACAAATTCACCCCTCCACTTT. The rearrangement links TRBV11-1 to TRBJ1-6, with D possibly matching TRBD1 (5 bases). Germline CDR1 reads SGHAT; CDR2 reads FQDESV (reference sequence). Trimming removed 6 bases from V and 7 bases from J, with 10 bases in between. The CDR3 contains 13 residues.

The chain combines TRBV6-5 with TRBJ1-2; D possibly corresponds to TRBD1 (6 bases). Between the trimmed V and J ends, which lost 6 bases and 7 bases, there was a span of 12 bases. The CDR3 is 12 residues long. Germline V gives CDR1 MNHEY, CDR2 SVGAGI. The CDR3 spells CASRPGDSGYTF. As DNA, the CDR3 is TGTGCCAGCAGACCAGGGGATTCTGGCTACACCTTC.

This clone was counted at least ten times. V gene TRBV6-6 combines with J gene TRBJ2-2, with D maybe TRBD2 (6 bases). Trimming took off 5 bases at V and 1 base at J, with 20 bases between the two ends. The CDR3 consists of 18 residues. From germline, CDR1 is MNHNY and CDR2 SVGAGI (reference sequence). This CDR3 reads CASSRLIHREKNTGELFF. The CDR3 DNA follows: TGTGCCAGCAGTCGCCTCATCCATCGGGAGAAGAACACCGGGGAGCTGTTTTTT.

This clone was counted a few times. This chain connects TRBV13 to TRBJ2-5; no definite D call. The CDR3 runs 12 residues. The ends were cut back, 8 bases at V and 5 bases at J, with 12 bases in the middle. The germline CDR1 and CDR2 sequences are PRHDT and FYEKMQ (reference sequence). The CDR3 reads CASAGPRETQYF. The CDR3 region has the DNA TGTGCCAGCGCAGGCCCACGCGAGACCCAGTACTTC.

The chain carries TRBV14 and TRBJ1-2; 7 bases map to TRBD1. J was trimmed by 3 bases and V by 3 bases; bases with no gene match: 7. This CDR3 is built from 15 residues. Germline V lookup: CDR1 SGHDN, CDR2 FVKESK. Written as DNA, the CDR3 is TGTGCCAGCAGCCAGGGTGGACAGGTCTACTATGGCTACACCTTC. Its protein is CASSQGGQVYYGYTF. Full variable domain (missing parts from reference TRBV14 and TRBJ1-2): EAGVTQFPSHSVIEKGQTVTLRCDPISGHDNLYWYRRVMGKEIKFLLHFVKESKQDESGMPNNRFLAERTGGTYSTLKVQPAELEDSGVYFCASSQGGQVYYGYTFGSGTRLTVV.

V gene TRBV21-1 combines with J gene TRBJ2-5; TRBD2 is taken as the D call from the table, unchecked against the DNA. TRBV21-1 is labeled a pseudogene. This CDR3 is 15 amino acids long. CDR3 nucleotides: TGTGCCAGTAATAAGGCGGGGGGGCCGGGAGAGACCCAGTACTTC. The encoded protein is CASNKAGGPGETQYF.

The chain joins TRBV28 to TRBJ2-7, with D hard to call. In germline, CDR1 is MDHEN, CDR2 SYDVKM. Trimming took 3 bases from V and 3 from J, leaving 9 bases between them. This CDR3 is built from 13 residues. The CDR3 here is CASSFTASYEQYF. CDR3 bases: TGTGCCAGCAGTTTCACAGCCAGCTACGAGCAGTACTTC.

V gene TRBV19 combines with J gene TRBJ2-5, with D perhaps TRBD2 (5 bases). Germline V gives CDR1 LNHDA, CDR2 SQIVND (reference sequence). V lost 3 bases, J lost 1 base, and 12 bases lay in between. The CDR3 totals 15 residues. CDR3 nucleotide sequence: TGTGCCAGTAGTATTGGACTCCGTCGCCAAGAGACCCAGTACTTC. This codes for CASSIGLRRQETQYF.

V and J are TRBV7-2 and TRBJ2-1, with a tentative D call TRBD2 (5 bases). The CDR3 runs 13 residues. Germline V gene sequence: CDR1 SGHTA, CDR2 FQGNSA. Trimming stripped 0 bases from V and 10 bases from J, with 10 bases between. The chain's CDR3 is CASSLAREREQFF. In nucleotides, the CDR3 is TGTGCCAGCAGCTTAGCGCGTGAGCGGGAGCAGTTCTTC.

The chain is built from TRBV27 and TRBJ1-6; TRBD1 matches 7 bases. In germline, CDR1 is MNHEY, CDR2 SMNVEV (reference sequence). The CDR3 is 15 residues long. V lost 4 bases to trimming and J lost 7 bases; unmatched junction nucleotides: 7. As DNA, the CDR3 is TGTGCCAGCAGTTGGGGGACAGCGGCGAATTCACCCCTCCACTTT. Its protein is CASSWGTAANSPLHF.